Included here is one T cell receptor beta chain sequence, with context. The antigen is not known. The CDR3 length is 19 residues. V lost 4 bases and J lost 4, with 28 bases in between. Germline V gene data show CDR1 as LGHDT and CDR2 as YNNKEL (reference sequence). This entry comes from a study of naive and memory T cell subsets. Cells stained for CD3, CD4, CD8, CD45RA and CD27 were sorted into four subsets. Both TRBC1 and TRBC2 were covered by a beta constant-region primer of two equimolar oligonucleotides. Four rounds of PCR amplified the ligated cDNA using nested alpha and beta constant-region primers plus SP2. TCRdb called the UMI-ligation and nested PCR reads again in MiXCR, with one record for every CDR3 protein. The sample consists of 98,000 or so distinct CDR3 sequences, around 15% of them appearing once. Notes on the study in general: Especially in CD8 cells, naive repertoires contained a few larger clonotypes, possibly CD45RA-re-expressing memory cells. TCR counts from RNA may reflect activation-linked expression changes.

The clonotype was recovered from a human donor in good health. Sequenced: naive CD8+ T cells from blood. The chain carries TRBV3-1 and TRBJ1-1; D might be TRBD1 (6 bases). In DNA form, the CDR3 reads TGTGCCAGCAGCCCAAGGGTAGCGAACCCGGACCAGGGGCTCACTGAAGCTTTCTTT. It translates to CASSPRVANPDQGLTEAFF.